This T cell receptor (beta chain) is drawn from a study of regulatory T cells in long-lasting Graves disease (dated by TCRdb to the early 2020s). Study-level background: Newly diagnosed Graves' disease patients had taken antithyroid drugs for less than 3 months. Peripheral blood TCR sequencing and RNA sequencing compared persistent Graves' disease patients with newly diagnosed Graves' disease patients. A total of roughly 35 samples underwent TCR sequencing, from roughly 13 patients with persistent Graves' disease and around 20 patients with newly diagnosed Graves' disease. The study was registered as a clinical trial and conducted in China. Beyond this particular receptor, the publication reports: Only peripheral blood was studied, because thyroid tissue, the primary lesion, was inaccessible. Sequencing and analysis were restricted to the TCR beta chain. Compared with newly diagnosed patients, patients with persistent Graves' disease had lower TCR Shannon entropy and fewer highly expanded clones, which suggests clonal expansion. Persistent patients shared more public clonotypes among themselves (fewer than 3,000) than newly diagnosed patients did (more than 950). The authors noted that the small sample size was a limitation that may lower accuracy. Preferential use of TRBV28, TRBJ1-2 and TRBJ2-5 was observed in persistent disease, whereas TRBV20-1 and TRBJ2-1 were favored in newly diagnosed disease.

As to this clonotype: The antigen it recognizes is unknown. Base-call qualities are not available, and no considerably larger clone is one nucleotide away.

The method behind the library was multiplex PCR. Sequencing relied on an Illumina HiSeq 4000. To build TCR beta libraries, CDR3 regions were amplified by Arm-PCR using iRepertoire HTBI primers. PCR products were gel purified before sequencing. In the paper's pipeline: Gene usage analysis of CDR3 amino acid clonotypes relied on the roughly 60 TRBV and 14 TRBJ segments identified across samples. COPE and FqMerger were used to merge filtered high-quality paired reads into contigs. BLAST was used to align contigs to the IMGT TRBV, TRBD and TRBJ reference genes, and CDR3 was defined following IMGT. Highly expanded clones were defined as clonotypes with a frequency above 0.1%. Shannon entropy was used to measure repertoire diversity, and the Gini coefficient was used to measure V-J evenness. A clonotype found in more than one individual was treated as public. TCRdb itself trimmed the public reads at Q25 with fastp, ran MiXCR and retained productive beta chains. When rows share a CDR3 protein, they turn into one entry using the most common DNA and genes. The V and J calls and clone size are TCRdb's, not the authors'. The sample table lists around 420,000 distinct CDR3 sequences, about a sixth of them with a count of one. The top ten clones comprise about a fifth of the sample.

V is cut by 3 bases and J by 0 bases, and the space between the germline ends is 10 bases. The CDR3, cysteine through phenylalanine, is 15 amino acids long. Of all the DNA, just the CDR3 is kept, 45 bases in frame from base 1. The time point label corresponds to: newly diagnosed GD, antithyroid drugs for less than 3 months. RNA was extracted from PBMCs in TRIzol for both TCR sequencing and RNA sequencing. The diagnosis of Graves' disease was made according to American Thyroid Association guidelines. Recruitment of patients was carried out at an endocrinology department in Xi'an, China. Each patient gave roughly 10 milliliters of peripheral blood, collected in an EDTA anticoagulant tube. Ficoll Paque Plus density gradient separation was used to isolate PBMCs, and no further T cell sorting was done. An Agilent 2100 Bioanalyzer and agarose gel were used to check RNA quality, while a NanoDrop 2000 measured RNA concentration.

Specimen: peripheral blood mononuclear cells (PBMCs), collected at new diagnosis, from a patient treated with antithyroid drugs. The chain is encoded by TRBV12-3 or TRBV12-4 joined to TRBJ2-3, with no D gene named confidently. This TCR was sampled from a female donor with Graves disease. The CDR3 region: CASSFVAGSTDTQYF. The nucleotide sequence is TGTGCCAGCAGTTTCGTCGCAGGAAGCACAGATACGCAGTATTTT.